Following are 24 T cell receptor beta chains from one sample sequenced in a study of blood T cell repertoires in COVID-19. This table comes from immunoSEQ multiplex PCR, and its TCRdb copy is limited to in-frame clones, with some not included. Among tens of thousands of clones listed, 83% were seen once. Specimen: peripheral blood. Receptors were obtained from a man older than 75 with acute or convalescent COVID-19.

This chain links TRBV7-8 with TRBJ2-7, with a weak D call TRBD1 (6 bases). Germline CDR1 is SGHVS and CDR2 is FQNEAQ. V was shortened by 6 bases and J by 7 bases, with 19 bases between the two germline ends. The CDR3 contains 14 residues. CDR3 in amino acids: CASSTTIQGMEQYF. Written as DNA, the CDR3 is TGTGCCAGCAGTACTACAATTCAGGGGATGGAGCAGTACTTC. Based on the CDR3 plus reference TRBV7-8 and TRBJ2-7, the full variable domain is GAGVSQSPRYKVAKRGQDVALRCDPISGHVSLFWYQQALGQGPEFLTYFQNEAQLDKSGLPSDRFFAERPEGSVSTLKIQRTQQEDSAVYLCASSTTIQGMEQYFGPGTRLTVT.

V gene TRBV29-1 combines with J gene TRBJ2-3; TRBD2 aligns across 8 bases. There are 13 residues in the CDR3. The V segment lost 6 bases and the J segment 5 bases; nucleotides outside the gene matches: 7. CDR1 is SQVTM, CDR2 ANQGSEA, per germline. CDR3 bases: TGCAGCGTCCCAAGCGGGGGACGAGATACGCAGTATTTT. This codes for CSVPSGGRDTQYF.

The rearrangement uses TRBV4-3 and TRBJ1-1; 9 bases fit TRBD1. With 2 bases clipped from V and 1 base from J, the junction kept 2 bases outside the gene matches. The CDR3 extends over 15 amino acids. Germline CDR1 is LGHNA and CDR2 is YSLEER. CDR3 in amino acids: CASSQSTGGNTEAFF. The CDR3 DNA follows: TGCGCCAGCAGCCAATCGACAGGGGGGAACACTGAAGCTTTCTTT.

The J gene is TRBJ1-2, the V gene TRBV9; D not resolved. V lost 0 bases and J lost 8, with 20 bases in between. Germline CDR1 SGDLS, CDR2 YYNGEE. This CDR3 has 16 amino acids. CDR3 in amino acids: CASSVGPAGQGRGYTF. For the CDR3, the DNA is TGTGCCAGCAGCGTAGGTCCCGCGGGTCAAGGAAGGGGCTACACCTTC.

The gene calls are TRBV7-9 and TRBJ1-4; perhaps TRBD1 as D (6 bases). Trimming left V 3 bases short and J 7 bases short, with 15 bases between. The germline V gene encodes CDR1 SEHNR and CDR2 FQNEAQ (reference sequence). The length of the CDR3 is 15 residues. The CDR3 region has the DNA TGTGCCAGCAGCTTCAGGGACACTGGAGGTGAAAAACTGTTTTTT. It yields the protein CASSFRDTGGEKLFF.

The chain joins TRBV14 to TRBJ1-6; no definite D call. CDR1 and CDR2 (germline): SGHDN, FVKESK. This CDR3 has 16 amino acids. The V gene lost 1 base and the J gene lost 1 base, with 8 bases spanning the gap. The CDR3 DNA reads TGTGCCAGCAGCCAAGTAGGCAGGTCCTATAATTCACCCCTCCACTTT. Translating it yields CASSQVGRSYNSPLHF.

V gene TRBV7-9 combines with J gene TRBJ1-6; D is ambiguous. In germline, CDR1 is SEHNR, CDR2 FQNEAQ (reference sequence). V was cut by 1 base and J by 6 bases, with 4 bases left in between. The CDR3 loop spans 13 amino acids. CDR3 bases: TGTGCCAGCAGCTTAGACGGTAATTCACCCCTCCACTTT. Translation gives CASSLDGNSPLHF. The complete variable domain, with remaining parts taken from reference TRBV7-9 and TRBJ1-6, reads DTGVSQNPRHKITKRGQNVTFRCDPISEHNRLYWYRQTLGQGPEFLTYFQNEAQLEKSRLLSDRFSAERPKGSFSTLEIQRTEQGDSAMYLCASSLDGNSPLHFGNGTRLTVT.

As DNA, the CDR3 is TGCGCCAGCAGCCAAGAGGCAGACTCTGGAAACACCATATATTTT. It codes for CASSQEADSGNTIYF. This chain connects TRBV4-1 to TRBJ1-3; D remains unclear. Germline V CDR1 and CDR2: MGHRA, YSYEKL. This CDR3 has 15 residues. Trimming shortened V by 0 bases and J by 0 bases, and 6 bases separated the two germline ends.

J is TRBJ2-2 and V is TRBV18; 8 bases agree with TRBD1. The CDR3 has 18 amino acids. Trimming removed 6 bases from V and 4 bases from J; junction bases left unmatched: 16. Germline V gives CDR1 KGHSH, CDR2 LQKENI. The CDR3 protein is CASSRTGTGESGTGELFF. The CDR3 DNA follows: TGTGCCAGCTCCCGCACTGGGACAGGAGAATCTGGCACCGGGGAGCTGTTTTTT.

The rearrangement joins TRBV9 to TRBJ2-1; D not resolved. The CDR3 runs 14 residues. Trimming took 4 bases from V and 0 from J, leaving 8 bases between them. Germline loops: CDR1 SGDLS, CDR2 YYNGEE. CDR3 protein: CASSRRSSYNEQFF. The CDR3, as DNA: TGTGCCAGCAGCCGGCGGAGCTCCTACAATGAGCAGTTCTTC.

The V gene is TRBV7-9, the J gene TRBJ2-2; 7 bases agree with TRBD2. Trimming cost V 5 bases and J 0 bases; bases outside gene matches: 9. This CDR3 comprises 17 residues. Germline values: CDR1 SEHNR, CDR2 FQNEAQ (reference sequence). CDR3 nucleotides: TGTGCCAGCAGCCACCCCGCCGGGGGGACGAACACCGGGGAGCTGTTTTTT. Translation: CASSHPAGGTNTGELFF.

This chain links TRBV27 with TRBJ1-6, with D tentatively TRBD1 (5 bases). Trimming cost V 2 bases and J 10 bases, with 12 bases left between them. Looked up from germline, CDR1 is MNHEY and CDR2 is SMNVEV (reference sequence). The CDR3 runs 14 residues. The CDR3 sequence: CASSLARQGSPLHF. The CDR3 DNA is TGTGCCAGCAGTTTAGCCAGGCAGGGCTCACCCCTCCACTTT.

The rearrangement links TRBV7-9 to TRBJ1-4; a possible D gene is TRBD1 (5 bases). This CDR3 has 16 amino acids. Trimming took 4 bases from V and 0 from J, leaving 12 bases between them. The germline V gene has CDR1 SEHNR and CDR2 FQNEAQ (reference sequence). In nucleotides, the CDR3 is TGTGCCAGCAGCTCATCATCAGGGTCAACTAATGAAAAACTGTTTTTT. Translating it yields CASSSSSGSTNEKLFF.

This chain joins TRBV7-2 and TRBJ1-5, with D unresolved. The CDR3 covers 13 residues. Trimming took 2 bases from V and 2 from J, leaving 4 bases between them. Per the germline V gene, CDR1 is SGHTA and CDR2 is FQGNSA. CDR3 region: CASSLQGNQPQHF. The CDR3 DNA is TGTGCCAGCAGCTTACAGGGCAATCAGCCCCAGCATTTT.

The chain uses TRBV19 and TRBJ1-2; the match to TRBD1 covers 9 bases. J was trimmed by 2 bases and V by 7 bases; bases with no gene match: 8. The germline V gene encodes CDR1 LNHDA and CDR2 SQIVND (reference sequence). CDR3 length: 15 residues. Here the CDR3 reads CASTTLGQGNYGYTF. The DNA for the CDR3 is TGTGCCAGTACGACATTGGGACAGGGCAACTATGGCTACACCTTC.

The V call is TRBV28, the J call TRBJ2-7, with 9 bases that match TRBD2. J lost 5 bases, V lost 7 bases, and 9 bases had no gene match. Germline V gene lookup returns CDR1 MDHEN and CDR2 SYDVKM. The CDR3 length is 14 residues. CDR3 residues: CASTQSGLADEQYF. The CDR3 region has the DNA TGTGCCAGCACCCAATCGGGACTAGCCGACGAGCAGTACTTC.

The CDR3 protein is CASNGIYEQYF. CDR3 nucleotide sequence: TGTGCCAGCAACGGTATCTACGAGCAGTACTTC. The J gene is TRBJ2-7, the V gene TRBV28; D is unclear. Trimming took off 7 bases at V and 3 bases at J, with 7 bases between the two ends. The CDR3 sequence is 11 residues long. Germline loops: CDR1 MDHEN, CDR2 SYDVKM.

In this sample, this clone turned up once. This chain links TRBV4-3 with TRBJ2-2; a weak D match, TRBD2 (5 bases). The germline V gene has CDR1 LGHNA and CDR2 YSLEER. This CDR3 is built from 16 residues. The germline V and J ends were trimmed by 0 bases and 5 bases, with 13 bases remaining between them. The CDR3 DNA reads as TGCGCCAGCAGCCAAGAGGGGAGACACAAGACCGGGGAGCTGTTTTTT. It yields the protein CASSQEGRHKTGELFF.

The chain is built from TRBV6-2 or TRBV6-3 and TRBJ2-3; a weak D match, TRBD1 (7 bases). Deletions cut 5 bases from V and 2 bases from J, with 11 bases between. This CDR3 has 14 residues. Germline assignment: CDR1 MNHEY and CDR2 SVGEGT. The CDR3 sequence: CASSAGTATDTQYF. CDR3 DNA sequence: TGTGCCAGCAGTGCGGGGACAGCCACAGATACGCAGTATTTT.

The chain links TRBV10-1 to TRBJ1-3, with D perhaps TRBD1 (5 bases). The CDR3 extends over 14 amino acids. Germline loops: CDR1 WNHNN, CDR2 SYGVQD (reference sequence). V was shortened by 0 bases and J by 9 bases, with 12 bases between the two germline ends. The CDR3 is CASSESGARRTIYF. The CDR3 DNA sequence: TGCGCCAGCAGTGAGTCAGGGGCTCGACGCACCATATATTTT.

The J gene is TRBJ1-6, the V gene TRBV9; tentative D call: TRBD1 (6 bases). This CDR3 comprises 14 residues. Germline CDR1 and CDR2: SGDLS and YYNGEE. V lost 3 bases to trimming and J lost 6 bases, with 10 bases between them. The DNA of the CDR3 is TGTGCCAGCAGCGGGGGGGGCTCTAATTCACCCCTCCACTTT. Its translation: CASSGGGSNSPLHF.

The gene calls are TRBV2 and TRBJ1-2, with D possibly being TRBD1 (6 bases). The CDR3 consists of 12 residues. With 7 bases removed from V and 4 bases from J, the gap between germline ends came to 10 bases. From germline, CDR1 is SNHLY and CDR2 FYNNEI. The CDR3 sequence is CASKGGFYGYTF. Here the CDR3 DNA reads TGTGCCAGCAAAGGGGGTTTCTATGGCTACACCTTC.

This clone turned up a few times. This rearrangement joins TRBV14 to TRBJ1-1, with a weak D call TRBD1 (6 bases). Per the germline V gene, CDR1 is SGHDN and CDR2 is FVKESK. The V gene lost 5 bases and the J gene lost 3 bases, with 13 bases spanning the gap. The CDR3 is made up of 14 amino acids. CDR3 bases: TGTGCCAGCAGCAGGGGGGGAGGGGACACTGAAGCTTTCTTT. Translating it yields CASSRGGGDTEAFF.

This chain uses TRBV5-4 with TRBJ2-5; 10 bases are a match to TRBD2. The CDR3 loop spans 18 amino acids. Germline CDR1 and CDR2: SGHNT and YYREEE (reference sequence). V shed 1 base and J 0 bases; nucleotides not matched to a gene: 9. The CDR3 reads CASSLLLLAGEHQETQYF. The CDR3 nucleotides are TGTGCCAGCAGCTTGCTGTTGCTAGCGGGGGAACACCAAGAGACCCAGTACTTC.